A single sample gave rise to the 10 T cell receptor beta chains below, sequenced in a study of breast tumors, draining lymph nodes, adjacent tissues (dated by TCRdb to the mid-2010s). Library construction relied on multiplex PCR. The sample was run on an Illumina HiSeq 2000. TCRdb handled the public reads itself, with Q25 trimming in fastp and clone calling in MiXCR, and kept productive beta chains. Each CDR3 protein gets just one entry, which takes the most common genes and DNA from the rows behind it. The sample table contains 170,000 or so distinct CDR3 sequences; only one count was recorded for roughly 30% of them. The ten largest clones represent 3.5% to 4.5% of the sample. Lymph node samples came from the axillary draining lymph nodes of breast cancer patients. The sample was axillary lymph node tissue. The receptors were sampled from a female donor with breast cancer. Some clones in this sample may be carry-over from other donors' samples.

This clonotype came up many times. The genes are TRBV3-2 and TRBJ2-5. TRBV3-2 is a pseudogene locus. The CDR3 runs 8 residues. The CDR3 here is CASSQEYF. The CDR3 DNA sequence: TGTGCCAGCAGCCAGGAGTACTTC.

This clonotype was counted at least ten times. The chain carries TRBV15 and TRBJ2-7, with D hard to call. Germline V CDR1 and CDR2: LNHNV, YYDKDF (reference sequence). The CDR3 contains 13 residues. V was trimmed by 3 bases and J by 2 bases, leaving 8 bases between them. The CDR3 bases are TGTGCCACCAGCAGTTGGTATCCCTACGAGCAGTACTTC. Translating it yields CATSSWYPYEQYF.

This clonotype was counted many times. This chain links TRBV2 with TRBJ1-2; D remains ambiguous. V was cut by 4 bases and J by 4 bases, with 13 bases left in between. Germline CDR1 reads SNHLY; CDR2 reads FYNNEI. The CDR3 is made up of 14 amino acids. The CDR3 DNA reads TGTGCCAGCAGTGTGGACCCGGGATCCTATGGCTACACCTTC. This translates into CASSVDPGSYGYTF. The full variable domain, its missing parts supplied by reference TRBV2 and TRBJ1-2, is EPEVTQTPSHQVTQMGQEVILRCVPISNHLYFYWYRQILGQKVEFLVSFYNNEISEKSEIFDDQFSVERPDGSNFTLKIRSTKLEDSAMYFCASSVDPGSYGYTFGSGTRLTVV.

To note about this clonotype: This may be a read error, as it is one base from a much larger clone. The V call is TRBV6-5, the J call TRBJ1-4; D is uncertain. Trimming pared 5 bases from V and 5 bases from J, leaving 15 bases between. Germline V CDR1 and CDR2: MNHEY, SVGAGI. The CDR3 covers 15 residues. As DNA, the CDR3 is TGTGCCAGCAGTCATTACCGGGAGACGAATGAAAAACTGTTTTTT. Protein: CASSHYRETNEKLFF.

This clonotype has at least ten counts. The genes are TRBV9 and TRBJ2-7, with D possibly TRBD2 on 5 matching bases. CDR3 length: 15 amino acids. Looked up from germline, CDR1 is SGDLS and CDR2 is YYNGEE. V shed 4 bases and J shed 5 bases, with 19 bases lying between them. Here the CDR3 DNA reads TGTGCCAGCAGCCCCGACGGAGGCATGCCGAACGAGCAGTACTTC. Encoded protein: CASSPDGGMPNEQYF.

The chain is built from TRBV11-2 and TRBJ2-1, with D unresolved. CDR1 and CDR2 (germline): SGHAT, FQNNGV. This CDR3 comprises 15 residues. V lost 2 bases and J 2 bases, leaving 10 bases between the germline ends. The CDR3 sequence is CASSLNYRTYNEQFF. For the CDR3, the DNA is TGTGCCAGCAGCTTAAACTACCGGACCTACAATGAGCAGTTCTTC.

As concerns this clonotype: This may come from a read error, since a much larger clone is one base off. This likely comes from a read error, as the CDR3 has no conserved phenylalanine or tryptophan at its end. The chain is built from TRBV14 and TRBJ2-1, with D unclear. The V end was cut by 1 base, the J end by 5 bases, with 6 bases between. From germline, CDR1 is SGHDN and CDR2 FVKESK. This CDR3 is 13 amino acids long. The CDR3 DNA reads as TGTGCCAGCAGCCAAGTCGCGGACAATGAGCAGTTCTCC. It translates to CASSQVADNEQFS.

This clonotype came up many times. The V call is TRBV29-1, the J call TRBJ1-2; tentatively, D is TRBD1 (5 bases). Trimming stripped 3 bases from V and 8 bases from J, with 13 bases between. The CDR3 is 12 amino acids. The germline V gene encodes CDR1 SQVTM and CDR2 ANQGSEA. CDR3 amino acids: CSVDLGVGGYTF. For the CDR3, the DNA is TGCAGCGTTGATTTAGGGGTTGGCGGCTACACCTTC.

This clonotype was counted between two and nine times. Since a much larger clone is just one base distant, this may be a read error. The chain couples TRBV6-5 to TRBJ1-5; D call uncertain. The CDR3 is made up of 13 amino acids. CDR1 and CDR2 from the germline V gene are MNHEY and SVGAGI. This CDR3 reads CASSHSLDLPQHF. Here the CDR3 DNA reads TGTGCCAGCAGTCACTCCCTTGACTTGCCCCAGCATTTT.

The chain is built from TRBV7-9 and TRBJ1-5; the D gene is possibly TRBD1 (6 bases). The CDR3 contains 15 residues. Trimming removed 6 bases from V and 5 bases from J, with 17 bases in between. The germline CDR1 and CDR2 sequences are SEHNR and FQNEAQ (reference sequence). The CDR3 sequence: CASSMPRGPHQPQHF. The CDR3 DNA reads TGTGCCAGCAGTATGCCTCGGGGGCCTCATCAGCCCCAGCATTTT.